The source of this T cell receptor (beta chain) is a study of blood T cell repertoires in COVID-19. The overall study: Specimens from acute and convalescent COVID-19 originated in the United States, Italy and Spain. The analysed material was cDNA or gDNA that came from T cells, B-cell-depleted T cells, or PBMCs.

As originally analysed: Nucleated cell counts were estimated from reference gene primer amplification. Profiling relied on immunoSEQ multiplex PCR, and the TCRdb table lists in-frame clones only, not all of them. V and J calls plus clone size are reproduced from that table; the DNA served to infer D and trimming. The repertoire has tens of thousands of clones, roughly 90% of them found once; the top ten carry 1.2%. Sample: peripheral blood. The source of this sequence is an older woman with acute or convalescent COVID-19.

DNA of the CDR3: TGCGCCAGCAGCTTTAGGGGGGGCGCAGAGCACACTGAAGCTTTCTTT. Protein product: CASSFRGGAEHTEAFF. This chain links TRBV5-1 with TRBJ1-1, with D maybe TRBD1 (6 bases). The CDR3 loop spans 16 amino acids. Per the germline V gene, CDR1 is SGHRS and CDR2 is YFSETQ. V lost 2 bases and J lost 3, with 17 bases in between.